This T cell receptor beta chain was obtained from a study of T cell responses to AZD1222 COVID-19 vaccine (dated by TCRdb to about 2021). The study in broad terms: AZD1222 recipients whose second dose came at about 4 weeks and those whose second dose came at about 12 weeks were combined into one group, since spike-specific TCR depth and breadth did not differ between the two schedules. TCR sequencing was performed for over 230 trial participants, of whom about 210 were given two doses of AZD1222 and around 26 were given two doses of MenACWY control vaccine. Trial participants were enrolled by age into subgroups of 18-55, 56-69 and 70-plus years, and around 150, 29 and 61 TCR-sequenced participants, respectively, were included in these subgroups. Study-level results and caveats: Nearly half of unique spike-specific TCRs reportedly recognized epitopes outside regions mutated in the B.1.351 and B.1.1.7 variants. Participants were mostly white British, with more females than males. The authors suggested clonal diversity may have been underestimated. Conclusions about previously exposed vaccinees are limited, since just six AZD1222 recipients were seropositive for SARS-CoV-2 at baseline. Spike-specific TCR breadth and depth rose significantly after two AZD1222 doses compared with day 0 and with MenACWY recipients. Vaccine-associated CD4 TCRs spanned the whole spike protein, with dominant responses in regions 160-218 and 743-854. Because no samples from the day 14 peak response were available, repertoires could be characterized only after the peak T cell response. The 56-69-year group was small, and its depth increase did not reach significance, likely because of low power.

Explained via the paper, the time point label denotes: baseline before first vaccination. Samples from vaccinated people were obtained from the UK trials COV001 and COV002, which included a single-blind randomized controlled phase 2/3 trial of AZD1222 (ChAdOx1 nCoV-19) in healthy adults. For TCRbeta chain sequencing, PBMC samples from trial participants were taken at day 0 and at day 28 after the second dose. V has 4 bases trimmed and J has 6 bases trimmed; junction bases matching no gene number 6. Including the terminal cysteine and phenylalanine, the CDR3 comprises 16 residues. Just CDR3 DNA is preserved here, 48 bases in frame from base 1. The germline V gene sets CDR1 to SGHNT and CDR2 to YENEEA. This clone was found once. The antigen it recognizes is unknown. The input lacks base qualities; no much larger clone sits a single base away. The CDR3 regions of human TCRbeta chains were analyzed by immunosequencing. Under the source paper's analysis protocol: Repertoire TCRs were checked for matches against a reference library of SARS-CoV-2-specific TCRs that had been generated using the MIRA antigen-specificity platform. Breadth was defined as the fraction of unique TCRs that were SARS-CoV-2-associated. Depth was defined as the fraction of total T cells that were SARS-CoV-2-associated. Using the MIRA data, each spike-specific TCR was assigned both to the spike region to which the TCR was reactive and to a CD4 or CD8 class. Log10-transformed breadth and depth values were compared by one-way ANOVA with Sidak's multiple comparisons tests. The clones in this table, taken by TCRdb from immuneACCESS, are in-frame only. Not every clone is retained; where verified, under half of the shortfall comes from an unresolved V gene, and the cause of the rest is unknown. That table is the source of V, J and clone size, and D and trimming were worked out from the DNA. A total of 130,000 to 150,000 clones appear in this sample, around 90% of them only once. The ten largest make up roughly 6% of the sample.

This chain joins TRBV11-3 to TRBJ1-6, with TRBD1 matching 10 junction bases. The sequence was obtained from an adult in good health. The input for sequencing was peripheral blood, taken on day 0 of AZD1222 vaccination. The DNA sequence is as follows: TGTGCCAGCAGCTCGCCGACAGGGGGCGGTAATTCACCCCTCCACTTT. Its coded protein is CASSSPTGGGNSPLHF.